These 23 T cell receptor beta chains share one sample of origin, sequenced in a study of PD-1 blockade in classical Hodgkin lymphoma. Sequencing was performed with immunoSEQ multiplex PCR; in TCRdb, only in-frame clones are kept and a portion is missing. The table has under 20,000 clones, about 80% seen once; the top ten hold approximately 42%. Time point noted: cycle 4 day 1 (C4D1), after 5 to 7 weeks of nivolumab. No patient escaped relapse after autologous stem cell transplantation, and brentuximab vedotin exposure varied. Sample: peripheral blood mononuclear cells (PBMCs), taken before the fourth cycle of nivolumab. The source of these receptors is a human donor with classical Hodgkin lymphoma.

The rearrangement uses TRBV2 and TRBJ1-4; possibly TRBD1 for D (5 bases). This CDR3 has 14 residues. V lost 5 bases and J lost 8, with 15 bases in between. Germline V lookup: CDR1 SNHLY, CDR2 FYNNEI. The DNA for the CDR3 is TGTGCCAGCAGTCCGGACCGAGGGGAGGAAAAACTGTTTTTT. Translating it yields CASSPDRGEEKLFF. Drawing the rest from reference TRBV2 and TRBJ1-4, the complete variable domain is EPEVTQTPSHQVTQMGQEVILRCVPISNHLYFYWYRQILGQKVEFLVSFYNNEISEKSEIFDDQFSVERPDGSNFTLKIRSTKLEDSAMYFCASSPDRGEEKLFFGSGTQLSVL.

V usage is TRBV19 and J usage is TRBJ2-7, with D unclear. This CDR3 is built from 15 residues. V was shortened by 2 bases and J by 5 bases, with 16 bases between the two germline ends. Germline CDR1 LNHDA, CDR2 SQIVND (reference sequence). CDR3 loop: CASSINSGSPNEQYF. The CDR3 DNA sequence: TGTGCCAGTAGTATAAATTCGGGTTCACCCAACGAGCAGTACTTC. Based on the CDR3 plus reference TRBV19 and TRBJ2-7, the full variable domain is DGGITQSPKYLFRKEGQNVTLSCEQNLNHDAMYWYRQDPGQGLRLIYYSQIVNDFQKGDIAEGYSVSREKKESFPLTVTSAQKNPTAFYLCASSINSGSPNEQYFGPGTRLTVT.

This chain uses TRBV6-5 with TRBJ1-6; TRBD1 aligns across 9 bases. The ends lost 6 bases at V and 0 bases at J; junction bases unmatched: 0. The CDR3 runs 15 residues. Germline V gene lookup returns CDR1 MNHEY and CDR2 SVGAGI. CDR3 sequence: CASRQGASYNSPLHF. DNA for the CDR3: TGTGCCAGCAGACAGGGGGCCTCCTATAATTCACCCCTCCACTTT.

The gene calls are TRBV19 and TRBJ2-7; TRBD1 aligns across 7 bases. CDR3 size: 14 residues. Germline assignment: CDR1 LNHDA and CDR2 SQIVND (reference sequence). The ends lost 1 base at V and 0 bases at J; junction bases unmatched: 0. The DNA of the CDR3 is TGTGCCAGTAGTATAGGGGACAGCTCCTACGAGCAGTACTTC. Translating it yields CASSIGDSSYEQYF.

The J gene is TRBJ2-3, the V gene TRBV7-2, with D possibly being TRBD2 (6 bases). This CDR3 contains 16 residues. With 2 bases removed from V and 4 bases from J, the gap between germline ends came to 16 bases. CDR1 is SGHTA, CDR2 FQGNSA, per germline. CDR3 amino acids: CASSLTGLLTSDTQYF. The CDR3, as DNA: TGTGCCAGCAGCTTAACGGGACTCCTTACGTCAGATACGCAGTATTTT.

V is TRBV5-1 and J is TRBJ2-7, with D perhaps matching TRBD2 (5 bases). The germline gives CDR1 SGHRS, CDR2 YFSETQ. This CDR3 has 15 residues. Trimming left V 3 bases short and J 9 bases short, with 22 bases between. CDR3 region: CASSSPGLGLEGQYF. The CDR3 coding sequence is TGCGCCAGCAGCTCCCCCGGATTAGGACTCGAAGGGCAGTACTTC.

The chain uses TRBV6-1 and TRBJ1-2, with TRBD1 identical over 7 bases. The CDR3 has 16 amino acids. V shed 2 bases and J 5 bases; nucleotides not matched to a gene: 11. Germline CDR1 MNHNS, CDR2 SASEGT. The CDR3 nucleotides read TGTGCCAGCAGTGAATCCGGCAGGGGGGAGTGGTATGGCTACACCTTC. Translating gives CASSESGRGEWYGYTF.

This clone has a handful of counts. The gene calls are TRBV6-5 and TRBJ2-1; D possibly uses TRBD1 or TRBD2 (6 bases each). Germline CDR1 reads MNHEY; CDR2 reads SVGAGI. V was trimmed by 4 bases and J by 6 bases, leaving 10 bases between them. The CDR3 contains 13 residues. The CDR3 region has the DNA TGTGCCAGCAGTTCGGGGGCGGCCAATGAGCAGTTCTTC. Protein sequence: CASSSGAANEQFF.

The genes are TRBV15 and TRBJ2-3; 16 bases are shared with TRBD2. Germline V gene lookup returns CDR1 LNHNV and CDR2 YYDKDF (reference sequence). The CDR3 length is 19 residues. Trimming cost V 0 bases and J 4 bases; bases outside gene matches: 7. CDR3 region: CATSRDGTSGGGGPDTQYF. The CDR3 DNA sequence: TGTGCCACCAGCAGAGACGGGACTAGCGGGGGGGGAGGGCCAGATACGCAGTATTTT.

V usage is TRBV5-1 and J usage is TRBJ2-5; D not certain. Per germline, CDR1 SGHRS and CDR2 YFSETQ. V was clipped by 2 bases and J by 5 bases, with 10 bases between them. CDR3 length: 13 residues. In nucleotides, the CDR3 is TGCGCCAGCAGCTTCGCCGGCCAGGAGACCCAGTACTTC. Translating gives CASSFAGQETQYF.

In this sample, this clone turned up once. The chain recombines TRBV18 with TRBJ2-1; no clear D gene. There are 13 residues in the CDR3. V was cut by 0 bases and J by 5 bases, with 5 bases left in between. Germline assignment: CDR1 KGHSH and CDR2 LQKENI. The CDR3 DNA follows: TGTGCCAGCTCACCACCGGAACACAATGAGCAGTTCTTC. Translation: CASSPPEHNEQFF.

The rearrangement uses TRBV7-2 and TRBJ1-5, with 9 positions matching TRBD1. Germline V gives CDR1 SGHTA, CDR2 FQGNSA. CDR3 length equals 15 residues. J lost 6 bases, V lost 0 bases, and 3 bases had no gene match. CDR3 in DNA: TGTGCCAGCAGCTTAGCGACGACAGGGGGTCAGCCCCAGCATTTT. It translates to CASSLATTGGQPQHF. The full variable domain, rest sourced from reference TRBV7-2 and TRBJ1-5, is GAGVSQSPSNKVTEKGKDVELRCDPISGHTALYWYRQSLGQGLEFLIYFQGNSAPDKSGLPSDRFSAERTGGSVSTLTIQRTQQEDSAVYLCASSLATTGGQPQHFGDGTRLSIL.

The V gene is TRBV19, the J gene TRBJ2-2; the D call may be TRBD1 or TRBD2 (5 bases each). Germline V CDR1 and CDR2: LNHDA, SQIVND (reference sequence). V was clipped by 6 bases and J by 5 bases, with 22 bases between them. This CDR3 has 17 residues. The CDR3 bases are TGTGCCAGTAGCCGTGATTCCCGGGGCCCGCGGACCGGGGAGCTGTTTTTT. Encoded protein: CASSRDSRGPRTGELFF.

V usage is TRBV7-2 and J usage is TRBJ2-2; possibly TRBD1 for D (5 bases). This CDR3 has 11 amino acids. V was trimmed by 3 bases and J by 11 bases, leaving 7 bases between them. From germline, CDR1 is SGHTA and CDR2 FQGNSA. This CDR3 reads CASSFRTELFF. The DNA for the CDR3 is TGTGCCAGCAGCTTTAGGACAGAGCTGTTTTTT.

The rearrangement joins TRBV4-1 to TRBJ2-3, with D possibly called TRBD1 or TRBD2 (5 bases each). The V gene lost 2 bases and the J gene lost 5 bases, with 17 bases spanning the gap. The germline gives CDR1 MGHRA, CDR2 YSYEKL. The CDR3 length is 16 residues. The CDR3 DNA reads as TGCGCCAGCAGCCAAAACCAGGGACCTCCACAAGATACGCAGTATTTT. It codes for CASSQNQGPPQDTQYF.

This chain connects TRBV7-3 to TRBJ2-3; weak D call: TRBD2 (7 bases). The CDR3 runs 14 residues. Trimming pared 8 bases from V and 3 bases from J, leaving 15 bases between. CDR1 is SGHTA, CDR2 FQGTGA, per germline. This CDR3 is CASGLGRGTDTQYF. CDR3 DNA: TGTGCCAGCGGTTTGGGGAGGGGGACAGATACGCAGTATTTT.

The chain links TRBV4-1 to TRBJ1-2; maybe TRBD1 (5 bases). The V gene lost 0 bases and the J gene lost 5 bases, with 10 bases spanning the gap. The CDR3 has 14 amino acids. Germline CDR1 MGHRA, CDR2 YSYEKL. The CDR3 DNA sequence: TGCGCCAGCAGCCAAGACAGGGTAAATTATGGCTACACCTTC. It codes for CASSQDRVNYGYTF.

This sequence joins TRBV7-9 and TRBJ2-3; possibly TRBD2 for D (5 bases). CDR3 size: 18 residues. Trimming took 5 bases from V and 5 from J, leaving 26 bases between them. Germline CDR1 reads SEHNR; CDR2 reads FQNEAQ (reference sequence). DNA for the CDR3: TGTGCCAGCAGCCCAAAACTCCAAGCGGAGGAGATTAGAGATACGCAGTATTTT. It yields the protein CASSPKLQAEEIRDTQYF. Combining the CDR3 with reference TRBV7-9 and TRBJ2-3 gives the whole variable domain DTGVSQNPRHKITKRGQNVTFRCDPISEHNRLYWYRQTLGQGPEFLTYFQNEAQLEKSRLLSDRFSAERPKGSFSTLEIQRTEQGDSAMYLCASSPKLQAEEIRDTQYFGPGTRLTVL.

The rearrangement links TRBV7-9 to TRBJ2-1, with D hard to call. Trimming cost V 6 bases and J 3 bases, with 15 bases left between them. This CDR3 has 15 residues. CDR1 and CDR2 from the germline V gene are SEHNR and FQNEAQ (reference sequence). The CDR3 nucleotides are TGTGCCAGCAGGGCCCCGGAAAACAACTACAATGAGCAGTTCTTC. It specifies CASRAPENNYNEQFF. The whole variable domain, remainder taken from reference TRBV7-9 and TRBJ2-1, is DTGVSQNPRHKITKRGQNVTFRCDPISEHNRLYWYRQTLGQGPEFLTYFQNEAQLEKSRLLSDRFSAERPKGSFSTLEIQRTEQGDSAMYLCASRAPENNYNEQFFGPGTRLTVL.

The rearrangement joins TRBV5-6 to TRBJ2-5, with D perhaps TRBD2 (6 bases). The CDR3 has 15 residues. The V and J ends lost 2 bases and 2 bases respectively, with 13 bases between them. Germline V gives CDR1 SGHDT, CDR2 YYEEEE. The CDR3 loop is CASSFGSSGQETQYF. The CDR3 bases are TGTGCCAGCAGCTTCGGGTCCAGCGGGCAAGAGACCCAGTACTTC.

The chain carries TRBV6-4 and TRBJ1-2; 8 nucleotides match TRBD1. Germline loops: CDR1 MRHNA, CDR2 SNTAGT. The CDR3 is 17 amino acids. Unmatched junction bases numbered 13, after V lost 6 bases and J lost 1 base. The CDR3 sequence: CASRKDRASLLNYGYTF. The CDR3 nucleotides read TGTGCCAGCAGGAAGGACAGGGCCTCCCTGCTTAACTATGGCTACACCTTC.

For this clone: Other DNA sequences in this specimen translate into the identical CDR3. This chain joins TRBV2 and TRBJ1-5, with D possibly TRBD1 on 5 matching bases. This CDR3 region has 13 residues. Germline loops: CDR1 SNHLY, CDR2 FYNNEI. Trimming stripped 2 bases from V and 4 bases from J, with 6 bases between. CDR3 nucleotides: TGTGCCAGCAGTGAACGGACAAATCAGCCCCAGCATTTT. It codes for CASSERTNQPQHF.

CDR3 sequence (DNA): TGTGCCAACGCGGAGGGGTCTGTAAACACTGAAGCTTTCTTT. Residues: CANAEGSVNTEAFF. The chain employs TRBV6-1 and TRBJ1-1, with TRBD1 as a possible D gene (5 bases). The V gene lost 10 bases and the J gene lost 2 bases, with 17 bases spanning the gap. The CDR3 totals 14 residues. The V gene's germline CDR1 is MNHNS and CDR2 SASEGT.